This T cell receptor (beta chain) was retrieved from a study of preoperative IRX-2 immunotherapy in early breast cancer. Sequencing was performed with immunoSEQ multiplex PCR; in TCRdb, only in-frame clones are kept and a portion is missing. The data hold some 99,000 clones, with just over 85% observed a single time. Described treatment: preoperative locoregional IRX-2 cytokine immunotherapy. This phase Ib study tested locoregional IRX-2 cytokine immunotherapy given before surgery. Germline V lookup: CDR1 GTSNPN, CDR2 SVGIG (reference sequence). CDR3 length: 14 amino acids. The trim removed 2 bases at V and 8 bases at J, leaving 7 bases unmatched.

This TCR was sampled from a human donor with breast cancer. The sample was tumor tissue, taken after IRX-2 immunotherapy. The V and J genes are TRBV30 and TRBJ2-1, with 9 bases aligning to TRBD2. The CDR3 region is CAWSHSGRWDEQFF. The CDR3 DNA sequence: TGTGCCTGGAGTCATAGCGGGAGATGGGATGAGCAGTTCTTC.